The T cell receptor beta chain described here comes from a study of T cell responses to AZD1222 COVID-19 vaccine. The protocol was immunoSEQ multiplex PCR, while the TCRdb copy is restricted to in-frame clones and leaves out a portion. The sample holds about 170,000 clones, 85% to 90% seen once. Of note for this clone: Antigen unknown.

Trimming removed 2 bases from V and 2 bases from J, with 16 bases in between. CDR3 length: 16 amino acids. Germline CDR1 is SGHTA and CDR2 is FQGNSA. Overall study results and limits: Clonal diversity may have been underestimated in mostly white British donors. Spike-specific TCR depth and breadth grew after two AZD1222 doses. None of the repertoires were sampled until the peak T cell response had passed. Vaccine-associated CD4 TCRs ranged over spike, dominating at 160-218 and 743-854.

The J gene is TRBJ2-7, the V gene TRBV7-2; D possibly corresponds to TRBD2 (6 bases). This receptor was obtained from an adult who received the MenACWY meningococcal vaccine as a control. The sample was peripheral blood, taken 28 days after the second dose of the MenACWY control vaccine. CDR3 in amino acids: CASSLIGTLGAYEQYF. As DNA, the CDR3 is TGTGCCAGCAGCTTAATCGGGACTCTGGGGGCCTACGAGCAGTACTTC.